The clone carrying this TCR beta chain was detected only a few times. Its antigen is undetermined. CDR1 is SGHNT, CDR2 YYREEE, per germline (reference sequence). The CDR3 is made up of 12 amino acids. V lost 4 bases and J lost 4, with 8 bases in between. The data originate from a study of shared clonotypes between healthy human individuals. Turning to the study itself: For every donor, three CD4 naive, three CD4 memory, two CD8 naive and one CD8 memory plates were used. Findings and limits, study-wide: Generally, estimated richness proved larger in naive subsets than it did in memory subsets.

Method: immunoSEQ multiplex PCR; TCRdb's copy keeps in-frame clones and lacks some. The top ten clones hold around 0.4% of a sample with about 2.4 million clones, 80% to 95% of them seen once. The receptor comes from a man aged 18 to 30 in good health. Some clones in this sample may be carry-over from other donors' samples. The chain joins TRBV5-4 to TRBJ1-1, with D perhaps matching TRBD1 (5 bases). Specimen: naive CD4+ T cells from PBMCs. This sample's subset: CD45RA+ positively selected. The CDR3 DNA reads as TGTGCCAGCAGCCCAACAGGCACTGAAGCTTTCTTT. The encoded protein is CASSPTGTEAFF. Using reference TRBV5-4 and TRBJ1-1 for the parts outside the CDR3, the full variable domain is ETGVTQSPTHLIKTRGQQVTLRCSSQSGHNTVSWYQQALGQGPQFIFQYYREEENGRGNFPPRFSGLQFPNYSSELNVNALELDDSALYLCASSPTGTEAFFGQGTRLTVV.